This is a list of T cell receptor beta chains from one sample in a study of blood T cell repertoires in COVID-19. Only in-frame clones appear in the TCRdb table, and some are missing; sequencing was by immunoSEQ multiplex PCR. The sample comprises a few hundred thousand clones, around nine tenths of which are singletons, and approximately 1% rests with the top ten. The sequencing sample was made of PBMCs or T cells enriched from blood (not recorded which). The receptors were sampled from a woman under 40 who had been exposed to COVID-19. The CDR3 runs from the conserved cysteine through the conserved F or W. Fields, in order: J gene, V gene, CDR3 length, D gene, clone size, CDR3 protein, CDR3 DNA. The D gene is left open where the match is weak. The size entry is marked missing in some rows and otherwise reads once, few, many or a size class.

TRBJ2-2 | TRBV30 | 14 | TRBD2 | NA | CAWTLLAATGELFF | TGTGCCTGGACTCTTCTAGCGGCGACCGGGGAGCTGTTTTTT
TRBJ2-1 | TRBV18 | 16 | TRBD2 | NA | CASSPEGLAGNNEQFF | TGTGCCAGCTCACCAGAGGGACTAGCGGGAAACAATGAGCAGTTCTTC
TRBJ1-1 | TRBV10-3 | 14 | NA | few | CATLRGPENTEAFF | TGTGCCACACTCAGGGGTCCCGAGAACACTGAAGCTTTCTTT
TRBJ1-3 | TRBV6-5 | 14 | TRBD1 | NA | CASRATGEGNTIYF | TGTGCCAGCAGGGCGACAGGGGAAGGAAACACCATATATTTT
TRBJ1-6 | TRBV5-8 | 16 | NA | NA | CASSLAVTTDNSPLHF | TGTGCCAGCAGCTTGGCAGTGACAACAGATAATTCACCCCTCCACTTT
TRBJ2-7 | TRBV5-8 | 16 | NA | NA | CASSEAGGRESYEQYF | TGTGCCAGCAGCGAGGCCGGGGGGCGGGAGTCCTACGAGCAGTACTTC
TRBJ1-4 | TRBV29-1 | 13 | NA | NA | CSVVRRTNEKLFF | TGCAGCGTTGTTAGGAGGACTAATGAAAAACTGTTTTTT
TRBJ1-1 | TRBV19 | 13 | NA | few | CASSIDYITEAFF | TGTGCCAGTAGTATAGATTACATCACTGAAGCTTTCTTT
TRBJ2-2 | TRBV7-9 | 14 | NA | NA | CASRWVQDTGELFF | TGTGCCAGCAGATGGGTACAGGACACCGGGGAGCTGTTTTTT
TRBJ1-5 | TRBV5-1 | 15 | TRBD1 | few | CASSLETGGNQPQHF | TGCGCCAGCAGCTTGGAAACAGGGGGCAATCAGCCCCAGCATTTT
TRBJ1-2 | TRBV5-1 | 15 | NA | NA | CASTETATGHYGYTF | TGCGCCAGCACCGAGACCGCGACAGGACACTATGGCTACACCTTC
TRBJ2-1 | TRBV5-1 | 15 | TRBD2 | NA | CASSLPGLAASGQFF | TGCGCCAGCAGCCTCCCGGGACTAGCGGCATCCGGGCAGTTCTTC
TRBJ1-4 | TRBV5-1 | 13 | NA | NA | CASSAPGREKLFF | TGCGCCAGCAGCGCTCCCGGGAGAGAAAAACTGTTTTTT
TRBJ2-3 | TRBV7-2 | 19 | TRBD2 | NA | CASSSLWGSSGASTDTQYF | TGTGCCAGCAGCTCCCTATGGGGGTCTAGCGGAGCTAGCACAGATACGCAGTATTTT
TRBJ1-2 | TRBV7-9 | 15 | NA | once | CASSLESGKNYGYTF | TGTGCCAGCAGCTTAGAGTCAGGGAAGAACTATGGCTACACCTTC
TRBJ1-2 | TRBV24-1 | 15 | NA | NA | CATSDSPLGVNGYTF | TGTGCCACCAGTGATTCCCCTTTAGGGGTGAATGGCTACACCTTC
TRBJ1-1 | TRBV19 | 20 | NA | NA | CASSRKGRTPLFLVNTEAFF | TGTGCCAGTAGTAGAAAGGGCAGGACACCCCTATTTCTAGTGAACACTGAAGCTTTCTTT
TRBJ1-5 | TRBV11-3 | 13 | NA | few | CASSFGGDQPQHF | TGTGCCAGCAGCTTCGGGGGGGATCAGCCCCAGCATTTT
TRBJ2-3 | TRBV27 | 21 | TRBD2 | NA | CASSSQGAASGRGGRRDTQYF | TGTGCCAGCAGTTCCCAGGGGGCGGCTAGCGGGAGAGGAGGGAGAAGGGATACGCAGTATTTT
TRBJ1-2 | TRBV5-1 | 16 | TRBD1 | NA | CASSFGIPGGSYGYTF | TGCGCCAGCAGCTTCGGGATCCCAGGGGGCTCCTATGGCTACACCTTC
TRBJ2-5 | TRBV24-1 | 15 | TRBD2 | NA | CATSDSSLARETQYF | TGTGCCACCAGTGATTCCTCACTAGCGAGAGAGACCCAGTACTTC
TRBJ2-7 | TRBV19 | 15 | TRBD2 | NA | CASSPGLAEAYEQYF | TGTGCCAGTAGCCCGGGACTAGCGGAAGCCTACGAGCAGTACTTC
TRBJ2-1 | TRBV5-4 | 16 | NA | NA | CASSLDSGGLYNEQFF | TGTGCCAGCAGCTTGGATAGCGGAGGCCTCTACAATGAGCAGTTCTTC
TRBJ1-1 | TRBV5-4 | 16 | TRBD1 | NA | CASSFGTEKTTTEAFF | TGTGCCAGCAGCTTTGGGACAGAGAAGACTACCACTGAAGCTTTCTTT
TRBJ2-7 | TRBV2 | 15 | TRBD1 | NA | CASSEAWDRVHEQYF | TGTGCCAGCAGTGAAGCGTGGGACAGGGTTCACGAGCAGTACTTC
TRBJ2-7 | TRBV6-5 | 13 | NA | NA | CASKGRSSYEQYF | TGTGCCAGCAAGGGGAGGAGCTCCTACGAGCAGTACTTC
TRBJ2-5 | TRBV6-1 | 16 | TRBD2 | NA | CASSGRLASPQETQYF | TGTGCCAGCAGTGGGAGACTAGCGTCACCGCAAGAGACCCAGTACTTC
TRBJ2-7 | TRBV7-9 | 15 | TRBD2 | NA | CASSYGNSGRYEQYF | TGTGCCAGCAGCTACGGGAACAGCGGGAGGTACGAGCAGTACTTC
TRBJ2-2 | TRBV5-1 | 15 | TRBD1 | NA | CASSRGQGVTGELFF | TGCGCCAGCAGCAGGGGACAGGGGGTCACCGGGGAGCTGTTTTTT
TRBJ2-3 | TRBV3-1/TRBV3-2 | 15 | TRBD1 | NA | CASSQGGQGFDTQYF | TGTGCCAGCAGCCAAGGAGGACAGGGGTTTGATACGCAGTATTTT
TRBJ2-5 | TRBV6-5 | 15 | NA | NA | CASSYRPAGRETQYF | TGTGCCAGCAGTTACAGGCCCGCAGGGAGGGAGACCCAGTACTTC
TRBJ1-4 | TRBV27 | 13 | NA | NA | CASGIQGNEKLFF | TGTGCCAGCGGGATACAGGGTAATGAAAAACTGTTTTTT
TRBJ1-5 | TRBV27 | 12 | NA | NA | CASSPRNQPQHF | TGTGCCAGCAGTCCCCGGAATCAGCCCCAGCATTTT
TRBJ2-7 | TRBV5-1 | 14 | NA | NA | CASSLEEVRDEQYF | TGCGCCAGCAGCTTGGAGGAAGTGCGGGACGAGCAGTACTTC
TRBJ1-6 | TRBV9 | 14 | NA | NA | CASSPRVGNSPLHF | TGTGCCAGCAGCCCCAGGGTTGGTAATTCACCCCTCCACTTT
TRBJ1-5 | TRBV27 | 18 | TRBD1 | NA | CASSSDRGGLSGNQPQHF | TGTGCCAGCAGTTCGGACAGGGGAGGTTTGAGCGGCAATCAGCCCCAGCATTTT
TRBJ1-1 | TRBV9 | 13 | NA | once | CASSVREDTEAFF | TGTGCCAGCAGCGTACGGGAAGACACTGAAGCTTTCTTT
TRBJ2-5 | TRBV2 | 13 | NA | NA | CASSGDRQETQYF | TGTGCCAGCAGCGGAGACAGGCAAGAGACCCAGTACTTC
TRBJ2-7 | TRBV28 | 19 | TRBD2 | NA | CASRPLPGLAGGARYEQYF | TGTGCCAGCAGACCCCTACCGGGACTAGCGGGGGGGGCTAGGTACGAGCAGTACTTC
TRBJ2-6 | TRBV19 | 16 | TRBD2 | NA | CASSTRGGSGANVLTF | TGTGCCAGTAGTACCCGGGGGGGCTCTGGGGCCAACGTCCTGACTTTC
TRBJ2-7 | TRBV9 | 15 | TRBD2 | once | CASSESLAGSYEQYF | TGTGCCAGCAGCGAGTCACTAGCGGGGTCCTACGAGCAGTACTTC
TRBJ2-1 | TRBV27 | 15 | NA | once | CASSQEGLGYNEQFF | TGTGCCAGCAGTCAGGAGGGCTTGGGGTACAATGAGCAGTTCTTC
TRBJ2-6 | TRBV7-6 | 19 | TRBD1 | NA | CASSTPRDRVLSGANVLTF | TGTGCCAGCAGCACCCCACGGGACAGGGTACTCTCTGGGGCCAACGTCCTGACTTTC